These 8 T cell receptor beta chains were all obtained from the same sample, sequenced in a study of shared clonotypes between healthy human individuals. Method: immunoSEQ multiplex PCR; TCRdb's copy keeps in-frame clones and lacks some. The sample lists approximately 1,000,000 clones; roughly 77% were seen once. The sample taken for sequencing was memory CD4+ T cells from PBMCs. Regarding subset: CD45RA-negative fraction. Every receptor here comes from a young man in good health. Some clones in this sample may be carry-over from other donors' samples.

This clone was observed many times. The chain carries TRBV5-4 and TRBJ2-3; maybe TRBD1 (5 bases). Germline lookup yields CDR1 SGHNT and CDR2 YYREEE (reference sequence). The V end was cut by 7 bases, the J end by 6 bases, with 15 bases between. The CDR3 is 13 residues long. As DNA, the CDR3 is TGTGCCAGCCGAGCTTGGACACAGGATACGCAGTATTTT. Its protein is CASRAWTQDTQYF. Based on the CDR3 plus reference TRBV5-4 and TRBJ2-3, the full variable domain is ETGVTQSPTHLIKTRGQQVTLRCSSQSGHNTVSWYQQALGQGPQFIFQYYREEENGRGNFPPRFSGLQFPNYSSELNVNALELDDSALYLCASRAWTQDTQYFGPGTRLTVL.

This chain connects TRBV2 to TRBJ1-1, with D possibly TRBD1 on 5 matching bases. Germline CDR1 SNHLY, CDR2 FYNNEI. The V and J ends lost 6 bases and 5 bases respectively, with 19 bases between them. The CDR3 loop spans 15 amino acids. DNA for the CDR3: TGTGCCAGCAGCCGGGACGGGAATGAACGTACTGAAGCTTTCTTT. Its translation is CASSRDGNERTEAFF.

This rearrangement joins TRBV7-3 to TRBJ1-1; the D is unclear. CDR1 SGHTA and CDR2 FQGTGA come from the germline V gene. With 5 bases removed from V and 8 bases from J, the gap between germline ends came to 9 bases. The CDR3 length is 11 residues. The CDR3 DNA reads as TGTGCCAGCAGCCTCGGGGTAGAAGCTTTCTTT. It specifies CASSLGVEAFF.

V usage is TRBV5-1 and J usage is TRBJ2-1; D is unresolved. The V end lost 4 bases, the J end lost 0 bases, and 11 bases lay between the germline ends. CDR1 SGHRS and CDR2 YFSETQ come from the germline V gene. The CDR3 totals 15 residues. The CDR3 DNA follows: TGCGCCAGCAGCCCGGAAACCAGCTCCTACAATGAGCAGTTCTTC. It is translated as CASSPETSSYNEQFF.

V and J are TRBV6-5 and TRBJ1-3; D may be TRBD1 (6 bases). Between the trimmed V and J ends, which lost 0 bases and 4 bases, there was a span of 10 bases. Germline values: CDR1 MNHEY, CDR2 SVGAGI. The CDR3 sequence is 15 residues long. CDR3 DNA: TGTGCCAGCAGTTACTCGATTACAGGGGGAAACACCATATATTTT. This encodes CASSYSITGGNTIYF.

The table lists this clone with a few counts. The J gene is TRBJ1-1, the V gene TRBV18; no firm D call. The CDR3 sequence is 14 residues long. V lost 4 bases, J lost 3 bases, and 12 bases lay in between. CDR1 and CDR2 from the germline V gene are KGHSH and LQKENI. The CDR3 DNA reads TGTGCCAGCTCACGAAACGGGATGCACACTGAAGCTTTCTTT. This codes for CASSRNGMHTEAFF.

This clone was seen a handful of times. The chain combines TRBV20-1 with TRBJ1-5, with a possible D match to TRBD1 (5 bases). V lost 7 bases to trimming and J lost 6 bases, with 10 bases between them. The CDR3 is 11 amino acids. Germline V gene lookup returns CDR1 DFQATT and CDR2 SNEGSKA (reference sequence). CDR3 loop: CSVAGGQPQHF. For the CDR3, the DNA is TGCAGTGTGGCGGGGGGTCAGCCCCAGCATTTT.

The chain uses TRBV5-4 and TRBJ2-6, with D possibly TRBD2 on 6 matching bases. This CDR3 comprises 16 residues. The V end lost 5 bases, the J end lost 0 bases, and 12 bases lay between the germline ends. The V gene's germline CDR1 is SGHNT and CDR2 YYREEE (reference sequence). The CDR3, as DNA: TGTGCCAGCAGGGGCAGCGGGCTCTCTGGGGCCAACGTCCTGACTTTC. As protein: CASRGSGLSGANVLTF.